A selection of T cell receptor beta chains follows, all from one sample in a study of blood T cell repertoires in COVID-19. The assay was immunoSEQ multiplex PCR, and TCRdb's table has in-frame clones only and misses some. The table shows 200,000 to 250,000 clones, with 75% to 90% occurring only once. The sequenced sample consisted of PBMCs or T cells enriched from blood (not recorded which). These receptors came from a woman in her 30s who had been exposed to COVID-19. Both conserved end residues are trimmed from each CDR3. The D gene is left open where the match is weak. A row's size may be missing; if present it is once, few, many or a size class.

V,size,D,CDR3
TRBV3-1/TRBV3-2,-,TRBD2,ASSQELGLAGAGELF
TRBV25-1,few,-,ATRELHYGSPLH
TRBV12-5,once,-,ASGSPPDNPNYGYT
TRBV11-2,-,-,ASSQTPSREKLF
TRBV7-2,-,TRBD2,ASSLVALAGPNTGELF
TRBV27,-,-,ASSFRRSYEQY
TRBV24-1,-,-,ATSWGLSNYGYT
TRBV27,-,-,ASSFRVTAVGANVLT
TRBV7-2,-,-,ASSIPNFGNYGYT
TRBV7-3,-,TRBD2,ASSSSGASTDTQY
TRBV30,few,TRBD2,AWSYSSGRATGELF
TRBV5-1,-,TRBD1,ASSPGQARGEQY
TRBV4-2,-,TRBD1,ASSQAGQGLYGYT
TRBV2,-,-,ATLWRITDTQY
TRBV3-1/TRBV3-2,-,-,ASSVRGPDTEAF
TRBV7-3,-,-,ASSLGGLHTEAF
TRBV7-9,many,TRBD2,ASSLGLADLYANVLT